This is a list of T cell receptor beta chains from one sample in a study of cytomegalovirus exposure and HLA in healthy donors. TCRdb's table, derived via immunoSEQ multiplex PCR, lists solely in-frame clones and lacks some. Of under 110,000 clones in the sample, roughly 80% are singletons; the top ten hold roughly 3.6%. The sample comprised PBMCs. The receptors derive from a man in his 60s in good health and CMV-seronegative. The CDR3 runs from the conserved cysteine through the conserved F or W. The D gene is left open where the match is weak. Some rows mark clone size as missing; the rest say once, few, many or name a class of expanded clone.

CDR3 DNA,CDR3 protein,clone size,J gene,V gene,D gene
TGCAGCGTTGAAGATCGACAGACCCGTAACTATGGCTACACCTTC,CSVEDRQTRNYGYTF,NA,TRBJ1-2,TRBV29-1,NA
TGTGCCAGCTCACTGACTAGCGGGGGTAGAGGATACAATGAGCAGTTCTTC,CASSLTSGGRGYNEQFF,NA,TRBJ2-1,TRBV18,TRBD2
TGTGCCAGCAGATTGACTTCCACAGATACGCAGTATTTT,CASRLTSTDTQYF,NA,TRBJ2-3,TRBV7-2,NA
TGTGCCAGCAGCTTAGGGGGACTAGCGGGGGGGCAGGCAGATACGCAGTATTTT,CASSLGGLAGGQADTQYF,once,TRBJ2-3,TRBV7-2,TRBD2
TGTGCCAGCAGCCTCCGGGACTTGCGCACAGATACGCAGTATTTT,CASSLRDLRTDTQYF,NA,TRBJ2-3,TRBV7-8,NA
TGTGCCAGCAGTTACTCAGGGGGCAAGGCCAAAAACATTCAGTACTTC,CASSYSGGKAKNIQYF,few,TRBJ2-4,TRBV6-6,TRBD1
TGTGCCAGCAGCTTACAGGGGGCCGGCAATCAGCCCCAGCATTTT,CASSLQGAGNQPQHF,NA,TRBJ1-5,TRBV5-4,TRBD1
TGTGCCTGGAGCGGTGGACTGCCCCAAGAGACCCAGTACTTC,CAWSGGLPQETQYF,NA,TRBJ2-5,TRBV30,NA
TGTGCCAGCAGCGTAGTACAAGATACGCAGTATTTT,CASSVVQDTQYF,NA,TRBJ2-3,TRBV9,NA
TGTGCCAGCAGCTTTGGGCAGAGCCTGAACACTGAAGCTTTCTTT,CASSFGQSLNTEAFF,NA,TRBJ1-1,TRBV11-2,NA
TGCGCCAGCAGCCAAGATCATGTCGGCAGGGTTTTAGACACCATATATTTT,CASSQDHVGRVLDTIYF,NA,TRBJ1-3,TRBV4-3,NA
TGTGCCAGCAGGGACAGGGACTATGGCTACACCTTC,CASRDRDYGYTF,NA,TRBJ1-2,TRBV2,TRBD1
TGTGCCAGCAGCTCCGTACAAGAGACCCAGTACTTC,CASSSVQETQYF,NA,TRBJ2-5,TRBV7-9,NA
TGTGCCAGCAGCTTATTGGCCCATGGGGAGGAGACCCAGTACTTC,CASSLLAHGEETQYF,once,TRBJ2-5,TRBV7-2,NA
TGCGCCAGCAGCCAGACAGGCGGGAACACTGAAGCTTTCTTT,CASSQTGGNTEAFF,few,TRBJ1-1,TRBV4-3,NA
TGTGCCAGCAGCATCTGGACAGGATTAACCTACGAGCAGTACTTC,CASSIWTGLTYEQYF,NA,TRBJ2-7,TRBV5-4,TRBD1
TGTGCCAGCACCGTTCCTGGCTCACCTACGCAGTATTTT,CASTVPGSPTQYF,NA,TRBJ2-3,TRBV2,NA
TGTGCCAGCAGCTCACAGGGCGGGGGACAGTTCTTC,CASSSQGGGQFF,NA,TRBJ2-1,TRBV7-2,NA
TGTGCCAGCAGACTCAGGGGAGACGGGACAGATACGCAGTATTTT,CASRLRGDGTDTQYF,NA,TRBJ2-3,TRBV5-4,NA
TGTGCCAGCAGCTTAAATCGAGCTAATGAGCAGTTCTTC,CASSLNRANEQFF,once,TRBJ2-1,TRBV7-2,NA
TGTGCCAGCAGCCCCACTAGCGGGGGTGACAATGAGCAGTTCTTC,CASSPTSGGDNEQFF,NA,TRBJ2-1,TRBV7-3,TRBD2
TGCGCCAGCAGCTTCTTCCAAGAGACCCAGTACTTC,CASSFFQETQYF,NA,TRBJ2-5,TRBV5-1,NA
TGTGCCACCAGCAGAGGGGACAGGGGAGAGGGAGAGACCCAGTACTTC,CATSRGDRGEGETQYF,NA,TRBJ2-5,TRBV15,TRBD1
TGTGCCAGCAGTGGGGTGGGACAGGGGGAAACTGAAGCTTTCTTT,CASSGVGQGETEAFF,NA,TRBJ1-1,TRBV6-5,TRBD1
TGTGCCAGCAGACCTGGGACAGGCTCGGGTAGCAATCAGCCCCAGCATTTT,CASRPGTGSGSNQPQHF,NA,TRBJ1-5,TRBV28,TRBD1
TGTGCCTGGCAAACCCGGAGGAATCAGCCCCAGCATTTT,CAWQTRRNQPQHF,NA,TRBJ1-5,TRBV30,NA
TGCGCCAGCAGCTTAGAAAGAAGCGGGGTACGCCAAGAGACCCAGTACTTC,CASSLERSGVRQETQYF,NA,TRBJ2-5,TRBV5-1,TRBD2
TGCGCCAGCAGTCAATCAATGCAGTTTACAGATACGCAGTATTTT,CASSQSMQFTDTQYF,once,TRBJ2-3,TRBV23-1,NA
TGTGCCAGCAGTTCACGGGACACCGCGAACACCGGGGAGCTGTTTTTT,CASSSRDTANTGELFF,NA,TRBJ2-2,TRBV6-6,NA
TGCGCCAGCAGCTTGGTAGGGGGTGTGACAGATACGCAGTATTTT,CASSLVGGVTDTQYF,NA,TRBJ2-3,TRBV5-1,NA
TGTGCCAGCAGTCCTAGTATGGATACGCAGTATTTT,CASSPSMDTQYF,once,TRBJ2-3,TRBV27,NA
TGTGCCTGGAGCCAACAGGTTTTCAATAATTCACCCCTCCACTTT,CAWSQQVFNNSPLHF,once,TRBJ1-6,TRBV30,NA
TGCAGCGCGACAGGGGCGAGCTACTATGGCTACACCTTC,CSATGASYYGYTF,NA,TRBJ1-2,TRBV29-1,TRBD1
TGTGCCAGCAGCCCGCGTTGGCCAAGGGACAGGGGGGACGACTATGGCTACACCTTC,CASSPRWPRDRGDDYGYTF,NA,TRBJ1-2,TRBV7-9,TRBD1
TGTGCCAGCAGCTTAGCCCCGGACAGTATAACCACCTACGAGCAGTACTTC,CASSLAPDSITTYEQYF,NA,TRBJ2-7,TRBV7-6,NA
TGTGCCAGCAGCTTGGGGACAGGGATAGATACGCAGTATTTT,CASSLGTGIDTQYF,NA,TRBJ2-3,TRBV5-5,TRBD1
TGTGCCAGCAGCTTAGGAGCGTCAGGGGGTCAGCCCCAGCATTTT,CASSLGASGGQPQHF,few,TRBJ1-5,TRBV7-9,TRBD1
TGTGCCAGCACCCCAGGCGGGGGGGTAGCCAAAAACATTCAGTACTTC,CASTPGGGVAKNIQYF,NA,TRBJ2-4,TRBV7-2,TRBD2
TGTGCCAGCAGCTTAGTAGGGGGACACACCGGGGAGCTGTTTTTT,CASSLVGGHTGELFF,NA,TRBJ2-2,TRBV7-8,NA
TGTGCCAGCAGTGCTGCGCTGGTTCGCGGCTACACCTTC,CASSAALVRGYTF,NA,TRBJ1-2,TRBV6-1,NA